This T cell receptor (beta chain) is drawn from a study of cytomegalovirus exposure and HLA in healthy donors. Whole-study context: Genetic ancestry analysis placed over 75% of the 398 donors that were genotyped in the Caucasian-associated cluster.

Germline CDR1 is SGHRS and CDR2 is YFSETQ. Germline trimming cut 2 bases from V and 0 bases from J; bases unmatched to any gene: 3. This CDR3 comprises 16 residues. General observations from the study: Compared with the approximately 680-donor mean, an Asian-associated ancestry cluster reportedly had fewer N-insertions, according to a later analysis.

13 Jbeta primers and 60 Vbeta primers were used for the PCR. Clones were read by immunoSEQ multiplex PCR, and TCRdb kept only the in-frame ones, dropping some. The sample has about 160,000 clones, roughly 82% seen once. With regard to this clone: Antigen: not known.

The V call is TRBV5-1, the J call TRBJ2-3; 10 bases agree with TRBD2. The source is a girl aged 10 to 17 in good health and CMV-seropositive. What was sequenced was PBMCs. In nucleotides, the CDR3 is TGCGCCAGCAGCTTACCTAGCGGGAGCAGCACAGATACGCAGTATTTT. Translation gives CASSLPSGSSTDTQYF.